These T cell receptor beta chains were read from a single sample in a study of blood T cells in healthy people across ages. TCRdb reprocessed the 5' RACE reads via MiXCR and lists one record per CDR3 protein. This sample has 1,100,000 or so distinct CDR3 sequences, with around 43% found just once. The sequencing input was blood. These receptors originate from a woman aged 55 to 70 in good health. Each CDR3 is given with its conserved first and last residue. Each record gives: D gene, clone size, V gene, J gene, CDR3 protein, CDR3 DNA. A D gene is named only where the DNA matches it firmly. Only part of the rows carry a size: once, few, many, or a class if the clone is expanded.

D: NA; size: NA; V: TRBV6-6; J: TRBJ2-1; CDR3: CASSPSSSWLETQFF; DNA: TGTGCCAGCAGTCCCAGTAGCAGTTGGTTAGAGACCCAGTTCTTC
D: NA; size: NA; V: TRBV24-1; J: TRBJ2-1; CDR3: CATSDPQGRSYNEQFF; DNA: TGTGCCACCAGTGACCCACAGGGTAGGTCCTACAATGAGCAGTTCTTC
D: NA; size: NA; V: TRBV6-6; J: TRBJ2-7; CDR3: CASSDPRNEQYF; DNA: TGTGCCAGCAGTGACCCAAGAAACGAGCAGTACTTC
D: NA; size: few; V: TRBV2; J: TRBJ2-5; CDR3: CASSPGSYETQYF; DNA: TGTGCCAGCAGCCCGGGTAGTTACGAGACCCAGTACTTC
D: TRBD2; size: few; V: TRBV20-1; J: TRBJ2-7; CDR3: CSARAGTSGRASYEQYF; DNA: TGCAGTGCTAGAGCGGGGACTAGCGGGAGGGCCTCCTACGAGCAGTACTTC
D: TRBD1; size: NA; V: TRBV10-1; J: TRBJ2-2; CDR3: CASSGTGDSGELFF; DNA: TGCGCCAGCAGTGGGACAGGGGATAGCGGGGAGCTGTTTTTT
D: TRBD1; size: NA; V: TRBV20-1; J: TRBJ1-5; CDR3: CSARDRRNSNQPQHF; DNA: TGCAGTGCTAGGGACAGGCGTAATAGCAATCAGCCCCAGCATTTT
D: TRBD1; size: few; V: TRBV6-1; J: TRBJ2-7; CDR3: CASRRGTGPYEQYF; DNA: TGTGCCAGCAGGAGGGGGACAGGGCCCTACGAGCAGTACTTC
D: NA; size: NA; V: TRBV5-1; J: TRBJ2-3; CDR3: CASSPGRDRRGHTQYF; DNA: TGCGCCAGCAGCCCTGGACGCGACCGCCGTGGGCATACGCAGTATTTT
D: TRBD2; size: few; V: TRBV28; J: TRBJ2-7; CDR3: CASSLISVSGTPLEQYF; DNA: TGTGCCAGCAGCCTTATATCAGTTAGCGGGACTCCTCTCGAGCAGTACTTC
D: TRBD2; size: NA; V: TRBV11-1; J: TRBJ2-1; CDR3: CASSFTSGRSDEQFF; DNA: TGTGCCAGCAGCTTTACTAGCGGGAGAAGCGATGAGCAGTTCTTC
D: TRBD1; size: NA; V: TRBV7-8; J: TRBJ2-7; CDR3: CASSTGTGGPYEQYF; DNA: TGTGCCAGCAGCACTGGGACAGGGGGCCCCTACGAGCAGTACTTC
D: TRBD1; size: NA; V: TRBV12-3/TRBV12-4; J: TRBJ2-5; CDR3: CVSSQGQGPKETQYF; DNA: TGTGTCAGCAGCCAAGGACAGGGGCCGAAGGAGACCCAGTACTTC
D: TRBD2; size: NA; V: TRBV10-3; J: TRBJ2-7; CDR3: CAISRGPAGENEQYF; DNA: TGTGCCATCAGCCGGGGTCCAGCGGGAGAAAACGAGCAGTACTTC
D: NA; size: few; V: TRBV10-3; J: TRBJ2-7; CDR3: CAIKAGSYEQYF; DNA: TGTGCCATCAAGGCAGGCTCCTACGAGCAGTACTTC
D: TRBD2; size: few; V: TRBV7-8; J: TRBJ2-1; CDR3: CASSLTSGRGYNEQFF; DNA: TGTGCCAGCAGCTTAACTAGCGGGCGTGGGTACAATGAGCAGTTCTTC
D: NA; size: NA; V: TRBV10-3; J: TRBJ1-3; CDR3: CAIREQISGNTIYF; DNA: TGTGCCATCAGGGAACAGATCTCTGGAAACACCATATATTTT
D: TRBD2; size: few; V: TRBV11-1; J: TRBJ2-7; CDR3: CASGVGLATSSYEQYF; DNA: TGTGCCAGCGGGGTCGGACTAGCGACCAGCTCCTACGAGCAGTACTTC
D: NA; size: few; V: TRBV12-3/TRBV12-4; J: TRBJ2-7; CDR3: CASSLAWGAYEQYF; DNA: TGTGCCAGCAGTTTAGCGTGGGGTGCCTACGAGCAGTACTTC
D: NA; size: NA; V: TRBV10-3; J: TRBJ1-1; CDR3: CAISESGGSEAFF; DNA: TGTGCCATCAGTGAGTCCGGGGGGTCTGAAGCTTTCTTT
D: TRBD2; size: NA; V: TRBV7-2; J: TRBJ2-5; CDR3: CASGPGLAGETQYF; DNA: TGTGCCAGCGGCCCAGGACTAGCGGGGGAGACCCAGTACTTC
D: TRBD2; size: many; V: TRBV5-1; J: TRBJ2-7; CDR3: CASSLGSGTYEQYF; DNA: TGCGCCAGCAGCTTGGGTAGCGGGACCTACGAGCAGTACTTC
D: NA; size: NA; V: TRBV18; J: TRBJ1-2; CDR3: CASSRPNRDGYTF; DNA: TGTGCCAGCTCACGCCCTAACCGGGATGGCTACACCTTC
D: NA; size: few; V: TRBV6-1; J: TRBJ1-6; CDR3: CASSEPQPLHF; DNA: TGTGCCAGCAGTGAACCTCAGCCCCTCCACTTT
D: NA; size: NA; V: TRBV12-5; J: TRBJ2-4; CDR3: CASGLASSGPSPKNIQYF; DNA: TGTGCTAGTGGTTTGGCATCTTCCGGGCCGTCACCCAAAAACATTCAGTACTTC
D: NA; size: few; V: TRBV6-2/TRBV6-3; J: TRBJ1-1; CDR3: CASSYIRNTEAFF; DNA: TGTGCCAGCAGTTACATTAGGAACACTGAAGCTTTCTTT
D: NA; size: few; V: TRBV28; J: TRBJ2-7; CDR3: CASRGGYYGEQYF; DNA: TGTGCCAGCAGAGGAGGCTATTATGGCGAGCAGTACTTC
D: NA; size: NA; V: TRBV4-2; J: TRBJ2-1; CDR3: CASSQVGADEQFF; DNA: TGTGCCAGCAGCCAAGTCGGAGCAGATGAGCAGTTCTTC
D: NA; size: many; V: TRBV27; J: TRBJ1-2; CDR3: CASSLFEGVKGYTF; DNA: TGTGCCAGCAGTTTATTTGAGGGTGTAAAGGGCTACACCTTC
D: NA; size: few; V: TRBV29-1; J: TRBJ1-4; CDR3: CSAARDEKLFF; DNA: TGCAGCGCTGCCAGGGATGAAAAACTGTTTTTT
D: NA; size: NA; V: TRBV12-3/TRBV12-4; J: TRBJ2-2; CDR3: CASGGGMNTGELFF; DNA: TGTGCCAGCGGAGGGGGGATGAACACCGGGGAGCTGTTTTTT
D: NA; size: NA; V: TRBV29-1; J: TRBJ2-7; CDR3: CSVESPDRSSYNEQYF; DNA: TGCAGCGTTGAAAGCCCGGACAGAAGCTCCTACAATGAGCAGTACTTC
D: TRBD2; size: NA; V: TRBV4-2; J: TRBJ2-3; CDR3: CAGSQDQVAGGLLTDTQYF; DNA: TGTGCCGGCAGCCAAGACCAGGTGGCGGGAGGCCTCCTCACAGATACGCAGTATTTT
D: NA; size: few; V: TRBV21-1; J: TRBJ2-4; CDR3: CASSKLVGSKNIQYF; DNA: TGTGCCAGCAGCAAACTAGTGGGGTCCAAAAACATTCAGTACTTC
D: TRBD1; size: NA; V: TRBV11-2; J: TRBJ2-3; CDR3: CASSEQGADTDTQYF; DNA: TGTGCCAGCAGCGAGCAGGGGGCGGACACAGATACGCAGTATTTT
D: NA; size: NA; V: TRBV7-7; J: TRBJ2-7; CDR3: CASSLSFRDEQYF; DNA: TGTGCTAGCAGCTTATCGTTCAGAGACGAGCAGTACTTC
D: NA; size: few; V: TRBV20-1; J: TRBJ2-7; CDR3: CSARRGRTELYEQYF; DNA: TGCAGTGCCAGACGGGGTAGGACCGAACTTTACGAGCAGTACTTC
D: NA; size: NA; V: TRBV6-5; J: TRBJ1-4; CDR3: CASSYGQSNEKLFF; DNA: TGTGCCAGCAGTTACGGACAGTCTAATGAAAAACTGTTTTTT
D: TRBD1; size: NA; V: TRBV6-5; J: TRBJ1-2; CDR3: CASSSRTGEGGYTF; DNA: TGTGCCAGTAGTTCCCGGACAGGGGAAGGAGGCTACACCTTC
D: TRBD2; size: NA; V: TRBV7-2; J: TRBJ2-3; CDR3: CASSLDGTSGRTDTQYF; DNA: TGTGCCAGCAGCTTAGACGGGACTAGCGGGAGAACAGATACGCAGTATTTT
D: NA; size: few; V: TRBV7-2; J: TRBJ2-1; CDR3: CASKAGVLAYNEQFF; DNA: TGTGCCAGCAAGGCAGGGGTTTTAGCGTACAATGAGCAGTTCTTC
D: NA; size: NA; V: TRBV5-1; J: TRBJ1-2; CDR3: CASSLVAGTYGYTF; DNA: TGCGCCAGCAGCTTGGTGGCAGGAACCTATGGCTACACCTTC
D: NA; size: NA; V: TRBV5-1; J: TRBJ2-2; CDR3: CASRPGTQSTGELFF; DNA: TGCGCCAGCCGCCCGGGGACGCAGAGCACCGGGGAGCTGTTTTTT
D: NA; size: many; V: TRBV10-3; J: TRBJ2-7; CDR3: CAISKAGQSGEQYF; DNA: TGTGCCATCAGTAAAGCGGGACAATCGGGCGAGCAGTACTTC
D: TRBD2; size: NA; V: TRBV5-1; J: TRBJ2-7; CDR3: CASSLTWEGSYSEQYF; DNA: TGCGCCAGCAGCTTAACGTGGGAGGGCTCTTATTCTGAGCAGTACTTC
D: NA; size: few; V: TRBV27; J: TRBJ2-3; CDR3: CASSLQWSQDTQYF; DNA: TGTGCCAGCAGTTTACAGTGGTCCCAAGATACGCAGTATTTT